These 12 T cell receptor beta chains came from one sample sequenced in a study of spatial heterogeneity in lung cancer. The time point here: sample taken at primary tumor resection. Researchers sequenced whole RNA taken from tumor, nontumor lung or frozen PBMC without sorting. One entry per CDR3 protein results from TCRdb running MiXCR on the 5' RACE reads. Here the sample spans about 85,000 distinct CDR3 sequences, more than 15% being singletons. The material was PBMCs, obtained at surgery. The source is a male donor with early-stage non-small cell lung cancer.

The chain joins TRBV28 to TRBJ2-3; D perhaps matches TRBD1 (5 bases). The germline V gene has CDR1 MDHEN and CDR2 SYDVKM. The CDR3 loop spans 12 amino acids. Trimming stripped 2 bases from V and 6 bases from J, with 6 bases between. The CDR3 protein is CASSLKGDTQYF. The DNA for the CDR3 is TGTGCCAGCAGTTTAAAGGGGGATACGCAGTATTTT.

In DNA form, the CDR3 reads TGTGCCAGCAGCTTAGCCCCTACCGGGGGGCACCAAGAGACCCAGTACTTC. Translated, it gives CASSLAPTGGHQETQYF. The chain couples TRBV7-2 to TRBJ2-5, with D perhaps matching TRBD2 (7 bases). Germline lookup yields CDR1 SGHTA and CDR2 FQGNSA. Trimming cost V 0 bases and J 0 bases, with 14 bases left between them. The CDR3 spans 17 residues.

The V call is TRBV5-1, the J call TRBJ2-1; 7 nucleotides align to TRBD1. The CDR3 has 15 amino acids. V was clipped by 4 bases and J by 9 bases; unmatched bases: 13. Germline CDR1 and CDR2: SGHRS and YFSETQ. The chain's CDR3 is CASSTHRGVGAEQFF. The CDR3 nucleotides read TGCGCCAGCAGCACCCACAGGGGTGTGGGGGCTGAGCAGTTCTTC.

This clonotype has only a few counts. The chain is built from TRBV27 and TRBJ1-1; D is uncertain. Germline CDR1 is MNHEY and CDR2 is SMNVEV (reference sequence). The germline V and J ends were trimmed by 8 bases and 0 bases, with 13 bases remaining between them. CDR3 length equals 14 residues. DNA for the CDR3: TGTGCCAGCTCCCCACGGAACATGAACACTGAAGCTTTCTTT. Protein sequence: CASSPRNMNTEAFF.

CDR3 DNA: TGTGCCAGCAGCGTATTGACTAGCGGGAGCACAGATACGCAGTATTTT. It codes for CASSVLTSGSTDTQYF. The J gene is TRBJ2-3, the V gene TRBV9, with 10 bases aligning to TRBD2. The CDR3 runs to 16 residues. Trimming removed 1 base from V and 0 bases from J; junction bases left unmatched: 2. Germline CDR1 is SGDLS and CDR2 is YYNGEE. The full variable domain, its missing parts supplied by reference TRBV9 and TRBJ2-3, is DSGVTQTPKHLITATGQRVTLRCSPRSGDLSVYWYQQSLDQGLQFLIQYYNGEERAKGNILERFSAQQFPDLHSELNLSSLELGDSALYFCASSVLTSGSTDTQYFGPGTRLTVL.

The J gene is TRBJ2-1, the V gene TRBV14, with 8 bases fitting TRBD1. The ends lost 0 bases at V and 1 base at J; junction bases unmatched: 5. The germline CDR1 and CDR2 sequences are SGHDN and FVKESK. CDR3 length: 17 amino acids. As DNA, the CDR3 is TGTGCCAGCAGCCAAGAGGCCGGGACAGGTTCCTACAATGAGCAGTTCTTC. It yields the protein CASSQEAGTGSYNEQFF.

This clonotype was counted between two and nine times. The rearrangement uses TRBV19 and TRBJ2-3; D gene ambiguous. Trimming left V 6 bases short and J 5 bases short, with 6 bases between. Germline CDR1 LNHDA, CDR2 SQIVND (reference sequence). This CDR3 is 11 amino acids long. CDR3 protein: CASRWGDTQYF. Here the CDR3 DNA reads TGTGCCAGTAGATGGGGAGATACGCAGTATTTT.

The table lists this clonotype with many counts. The CDR3 DNA reads as TGTGCCAGCAGCGGAGGCCGACGAGATGGAGAGACCCAGTACTTC. The encoded protein is CASSGGRRDGETQYF. The genes are TRBV7-9 and TRBJ2-5; D is perhaps TRBD2 (5 bases). Germline loops: CDR1 SEHNR, CDR2 FQNEAQ (reference sequence). This CDR3 has 15 amino acids. Deletions cut 5 bases from V and 4 bases from J, with 17 bases between.

This clonotype was observed many times. This chain uses TRBV28 with TRBJ2-1; 8 bases are a match to TRBD2. The J segment lost 3 bases and the V segment lost 10 bases, leaving 8 bases of the junction unmatched. The CDR3 totals 14 residues. The germline gives CDR1 MDHEN, CDR2 SYDVKM. The CDR3 protein is CATRGGYDYNEQFF. CDR3 DNA: TGTGCCACCCGCGGGGGGTATGACTACAATGAGCAGTTCTTC.

J is TRBJ2-3 and V is TRBV28; 11 bases map to TRBD2. This CDR3 has 16 amino acids. Germline V gene sequence: CDR1 MDHEN, CDR2 SYDVKM. V was clipped by 2 bases and J by 2 bases; unmatched bases: 3. CDR3 region: CASSLASGGSTDTQYF. The CDR3 bases are TGTGCCAGCAGTTTAGCTAGCGGGGGGTCCACAGATACGCAGTATTTT.

This clonotype has only a few counts. The genes are TRBV28 and TRBJ2-3; the D is unclear. Trimming took off 3 bases at V and 7 bases at J, with 14 bases between the two ends. The CDR3 contains 14 residues. Germline loops: CDR1 MDHEN, CDR2 SYDVKM. CDR3 in DNA: TGTGCCAGCAGTTTGCCTACAAGCCGCCATACGCAGTATTTT. Its protein is CASSLPTSRHTQYF. Variable domain in full (rest from reference TRBV28 and TRBJ2-3): DVKVTQSSRYLVKRTGEKVFLECVQDMDHENMFWYRQDPGLGLRLIYFSYDVKMKEKGDIPEGYSVSREKKERFSLILESASTNQTSMYLCASSLPTSRHTQYFGPGTRLTVL.

This clonotype was recorded a few times. The rearrangement joins TRBV6-2 or TRBV6-3 to TRBJ1-5, with TRBD1 identical over 7 bases. Trimming at V came to 7 bases and at J to 3 bases, leaving 9 bases not matched to a gene. There are 15 residues in the CDR3. Germline V gives CDR1 MNHEY, CDR2 SVGEGT. CDR3 in DNA: TGTGCCAGCACCCACGACAGGGAATTCAATCAGCCCCAGCATTTT. It specifies CASTHDREFNQPQHF.